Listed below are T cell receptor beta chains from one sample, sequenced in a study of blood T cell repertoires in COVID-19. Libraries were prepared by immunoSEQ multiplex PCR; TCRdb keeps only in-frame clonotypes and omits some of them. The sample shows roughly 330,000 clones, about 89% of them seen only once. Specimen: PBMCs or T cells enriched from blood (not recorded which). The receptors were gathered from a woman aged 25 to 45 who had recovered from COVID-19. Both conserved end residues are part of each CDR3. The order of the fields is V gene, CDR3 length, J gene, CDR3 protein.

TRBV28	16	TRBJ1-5	CASSARQEAGNQPQHF
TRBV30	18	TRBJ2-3	CAWSVLIGGRKGTDTQYF
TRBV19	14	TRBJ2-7	CASTPDGTTYEQYF
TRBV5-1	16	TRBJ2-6	CASSLQGAAGANVLTF
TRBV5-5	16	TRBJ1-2	CASSPPGTGDNYGYTF
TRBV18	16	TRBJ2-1	CASSPLSGGAYNEQFF
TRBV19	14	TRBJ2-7	CASSLRQGAYEQYF
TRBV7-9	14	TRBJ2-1	CASSTRTGRIEQFF
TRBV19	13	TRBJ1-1	CASKPGFNTEAFF
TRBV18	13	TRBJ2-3	CATTGTSTDTQYF
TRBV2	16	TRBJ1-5	CASSRQGRMGNQPQHF
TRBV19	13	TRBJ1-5	CASSISRDQPQHF
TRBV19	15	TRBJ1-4	CASSRFGGVNEKLFF
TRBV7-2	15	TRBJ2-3	CASSAYRGRTDTQYF